These 27 T cell receptor beta chains were all obtained from the same sample, sequenced in a study of blood T cells in healthy people across ages. Together with a sample-barcoded 5' primer, a J-beta primer mix was included in a second PCR lasting 7 to 11 cycles. Each CDR3 protein is one row after TCRdb ran MiXCR on the 5' RACE reads. The sample lists roughly 1,500,000 distinct CDR3 sequences; roughly 30% were seen once. Sequencing input: blood. The receptors were sampled from a woman aged 25 to 39 in good health.

The rearrangement uses TRBV5-1 and TRBJ2-5, with 11 bases that match TRBD2. This CDR3 is 16 amino acids long. J gave up 3 bases and V 4 bases, and 8 bases lay outside the gene matches. The germline gives CDR1 SGHRS, CDR2 YFSETQ. The CDR3 DNA reads as TGCGCCAGCAGCCCTACTAGCGGGAGTGTGAAAGAGACCCAGTACTTC. Protein: CASSPTSGSVKETQYF.

This clonotype was observed a few times. V usage is TRBV12-3 or TRBV12-4 and J usage is TRBJ2-6; D might be TRBD1 (5 bases). CDR3 size: 18 residues. V shed 3 bases and J shed 1 base, with 16 bases lying between them. The CDR3, as DNA: TGTGCCAGCAGTTTGCTGGCAGGGCAGACGTCTGGGGCCAACGTCCTGACTTTC. Translated: CASSLLAGQTSGANVLTF.

The chain uses TRBV27 and TRBJ2-1, with a tentative D call TRBD2 (6 bases). Trimming shortened V by 6 bases and J by 8 bases, and 17 bases separated the two germline ends. The CDR3 consists of 14 residues. Germline V lookup: CDR1 MNHEY, CDR2 SMNVEV (reference sequence). Here the CDR3 reads CASRGGGTSYEQFF. In DNA form, the CDR3 reads TGTGCCAGCAGGGGGGGAGGCACCTCCTATGAGCAGTTCTTC.

This clonotype occurred a few times. The chain combines TRBV7-3 with TRBJ2-3; maybe TRBD1 (6 bases). CDR1 and CDR2 (germline): SGHTA, FQGTGA. The CDR3 extends over 17 amino acids. The germline V and J ends were trimmed by 9 bases and 1 base, with 23 bases remaining between them. The CDR3 coding sequence is TGTGCCAGTAGCCCTCAGGGGACATTTACCGGCACAGATACGCAGTATTTT. Amino acids: CASSPQGTFTGTDTQYF.

This clonotype was counted only a few times. The chain employs TRBV6-6 and TRBJ2-5, with 7 bases fitting TRBD1. The CDR3 runs 13 residues. Trimming took 7 bases from V and 5 from J; bases not matched to a gene: 7. Germline CDR1 is MNHNY and CDR2 is SVGAGI (reference sequence). The CDR3 DNA is TGTGCCAGCAATACAGGGGTGGTGGAGACCCAGTACTTC. Translation gives CASNTGVVETQYF.

In DNA, the CDR3 is TGTGCCAGCAGCTTGGGCTGGGAGATCGGGGAGACCCAGTACTTC. This sequence encodes CASSLGWEIGETQYF. The J gene is TRBJ2-5, the V gene TRBV7-3, with a weak D call TRBD2 (5 bases). The V end was cut by 3 bases, the J end by 5 bases, with 16 bases between. CDR3 size: 15 residues. CDR1 SGHTA and CDR2 FQGTGA come from the germline V gene. Combining the CDR3 with reference TRBV7-3 and TRBJ2-5 gives the whole variable domain GAGVSQTPSNKVTEKGKYVELRCDPISGHTALYWYRQSLGQGPEFLIYFQGTGAADDSGLPNDRFFAVRPEGSVSTLKIQRTERGDSAVYLCASSLGWEIGETQYFGPGTRLLVL.

This chain connects TRBV7-9 to TRBJ1-2, with D maybe TRBD1 (5 bases). In germline, CDR1 is SEHNR, CDR2 FQNEAQ (reference sequence). The CDR3 has 15 amino acids. V was trimmed by 1 base and J by 0 bases, leaving 9 bases between them. The CDR3 is CASSLEAGSNYGYTF. The CDR3 nucleotides read TGTGCCAGCAGCTTAGAAGCAGGGTCTAACTATGGCTACACCTTC.

Points on this clonotype: A junction end diverges from the germline sequence, so it may reflect a read error. The genes are TRBV7-8 and TRBJ2-7; TRBD2 matches 11 bases. The tail of the sequence fits TRBJ2-5 better, so the J call may be wrong. The CDR3 spans 15 residues. CDR1 and CDR2 (germline): SGHVS, FQNEAQ. CDR3 protein: CASSLAGGQGQTQYF. The CDR3 DNA is TGTGCCAGCAGCCTAGCGGGGGGACAGGGCCAGACCCAGTACTTC.

This clonotype turned up a few times. The chain recombines TRBV28 with TRBJ2-5; D unresolved. The CDR3 is made up of 14 amino acids. The V gene's germline CDR1 is MDHEN and CDR2 SYDVKM. V lost 4 bases to trimming and J lost 5 bases, with 14 bases between them. Here the CDR3 reads CASSSLGISETQYF. CDR3 nucleotides: TGTGCCAGCAGTTCCCTCGGCATAAGCGAGACCCAGTACTTC. The full variable domain, its missing parts supplied by reference TRBV28 and TRBJ2-5, is DVKVTQSSRYLVKRTGEKVFLECVQDMDHENMFWYRQDPGLGLRLIYFSYDVKMKEKGDIPEGYSVSREKKERFSLILESASTNQTSMYLCASSSLGISETQYFGPGTRLLVL.

This clonotype was counted many times. This rearrangement joins TRBV28 to TRBJ1-2; tentative D call: TRBD1 (6 bases). There are 14 residues in the CDR3. Germline CDR1 and CDR2: MDHEN and SYDVKM. V lost 7 bases, J lost 6 bases, and 18 bases lay in between. CDR3 DNA sequence: TGTGCCAGCATTATACAGGGAAGTGTGGATGGCTACACCTTC. Amino acids: CASIIQGSVDGYTF.

The chain combines TRBV27 with TRBJ2-1; a weak D match, TRBD2 (5 bases). Germline V gene sequence: CDR1 MNHEY, CDR2 SMNVEV (reference sequence). The V end lost 6 bases, the J end lost 2 bases, and 17 bases lay between the germline ends. The CDR3 consists of 16 residues. As DNA, the CDR3 is TGTGCCAGCAGCCCGGGGAGCGGAGCCCCCTACAATGAGCAGTTCTTC. Its protein is CASSPGSGAPYNEQFF.

On this clonotype itself: A read error may produce the germline difference seen at one junction end. The V and J genes are TRBV6-2 or TRBV6-3 and TRBJ1-5; D is undetermined. CDR1 MNHEY and CDR2 SVGEGT come from the germline V gene. CDR3 length: 14 residues. CDR3: CASSYYENLVAQHF. CDR3 sequence (DNA): TGTGCCAGCAGCTACTACGAGAACCTGGTGGCCCAGCATTTT.

This rearrangement joins TRBV5-1 to TRBJ2-7; TRBD1 is a possible D gene (5 bases). CDR1 is SGHRS and CDR2 is YFSETQ in the germline V gene. The CDR3 covers 16 residues. With 0 bases removed from V and 1 base from J, the gap between germline ends came to 14 bases. The CDR3 nucleotides are TGCGCCAGCAGCTTGGATGCGTGGGGCGTTTCCTACGAGCAGTACTTC. It specifies CASSLDAWGVSYEQYF.

This clonotype showed up just a few times. The rearrangement links TRBV29-1 to TRBJ2-5, with 7 bases fitting TRBD1. CDR1 is SQVTM, CDR2 ANQGSEA, per germline. Unmatched junction bases numbered 9, after V lost 6 bases and J lost 5 bases. The CDR3 has 13 residues. CDR3 DNA sequence: TGCAGCGTACACAGACAGGGCTGGGAGACCCAGTACTTC. Translating it yields CSVHRQGWETQYF. Complete variable domain (other parts from reference TRBV29-1 and TRBJ2-5): SAVISQKPSRDICQRGTSLTIQCQVDSQVTMMFWYRQQPGQSLTLIATANQGSEATYESGFVIDKFPISRPNLTFSTLTVSNMSPEDSSIYLCSVHRQGWETQYFGPGTRLLVL.

The chain recombines TRBV28 with TRBJ2-5; 8 bases are a match to TRBD2. CDR3 size: 15 residues. The junction had 5 bases not matched to a gene; V was cut back by 4 bases and J by 1 base. Germline V gives CDR1 MDHEN, CDR2 SYDVKM. CDR3 DNA sequence: TGTGCCAGCAGTTCGACTAGCGCTGGCCAAGAGACCCAGTACTTC. It encodes CASSSTSAGQETQYF. Based on the CDR3 plus reference TRBV28 and TRBJ2-5, the full variable domain is DVKVTQSSRYLVKRTGEKVFLECVQDMDHENMFWYRQDPGLGLRLIYFSYDVKMKEKGDIPEGYSVSREKKERFSLILESASTNQTSMYLCASSSTSAGQETQYFGPGTRLLVL.

This clonotype has only a few counts. A read error is possible here, since a much larger clone lies one base away. The rearrangement links TRBV20-1 to TRBJ2-7; D is perhaps TRBD1 or TRBD2 (5 bases each). Between the trimmed V and J ends, which lost 6 bases and 3 bases, there was a span of 15 bases. Germline V gene lookup returns CDR1 DFQATT and CDR2 SNEGSKA (reference sequence). The CDR3 spans 13 residues. CDR3 sequence: CSAQPGAGYEQYF. The DNA of the CDR3 is TGCAGTGCCCAACCCGGGGCAGGCTACGAGCAGTACTTC.

The gene calls are TRBV20-1 and TRBJ2-7; a weak D match, TRBD2 (5 bases). V gave up 6 bases and J gave up 2 bases, with 17 bases separating them. CDR1 and CDR2 (germline): DFQATT, SNEGSKA (reference sequence). This CDR3 spans 14 amino acids. The CDR3 sequence: CSARRSGLTYEQYF. Here the CDR3 DNA reads TGCAGTGCCAGAAGAAGTGGACTTACCTACGAGCAGTACTTC.

The sample holds a few counts of this clonotype. This could be a read error, since a much larger clone is one nucleotide away. V usage is TRBV20-1 and J usage is TRBJ2-5; tentative D call: TRBD2 (5 bases). Germline V CDR1 and CDR2: DFQATT, SNEGSKA (reference sequence). The CDR3 is 12 amino acids. CDR3 residues: CRASDGKETQYF. CDR3 bases: TGCAGGGCTTCGGACGGGAAAGAGACCCAGTACTTC.

The table lists this clonotype with many counts. The V call is TRBV4-1, the J call TRBJ2-7, with D perhaps TRBD2 (6 bases). CDR1 and CDR2 from the germline V gene are MGHRA and YSYEKL. The V gene lost 2 bases and the J gene lost 0 bases, with 14 bases spanning the gap. CDR3 length equals 16 residues. The CDR3 DNA reads as TGCGCCAGCAGCCAAAAGATTGGGGACTTCTCCTACGAGCAGTACTTC. Protein sequence: CASSQKIGDFSYEQYF.

V usage is TRBV5-1 and J usage is TRBJ1-1, with D perhaps TRBD1 (6 bases). V lost 3 bases and J 5 bases, leaving 14 bases between the germline ends. The CDR3 totals 14 residues. Germline CDR1 reads SGHRS; CDR2 reads YFSETQ. The CDR3 coding sequence is TGCGCCAGCAGCTCCATAGGGGGTGCGACTGAAGCTTTCTTT. Its protein is CASSSIGGATEAFF.

This clonotype has just a few counts. The V and J genes are TRBV5-1 and TRBJ2-7, with D perhaps matching TRBD2 (6 bases). The germline V gene has CDR1 SGHRS and CDR2 YFSETQ. V was clipped by 3 bases and J by 0 bases, with 10 bases between them. This CDR3 is 14 amino acids long. CDR3 DNA: TGCGCCAGCAGCTGGGGGGTGGACTCCTACGAGCAGTACTTC. The encoded protein is CASSWGVDSYEQYF.

This clonotype appeared a few times. V gene TRBV20-1 combines with J gene TRBJ2-1; D is possibly TRBD2 (5 bases). CDR3 length equals 11 residues. Germline V CDR1 and CDR2: DFQATT, SNEGSKA (reference sequence). Trimming removed 6 bases from V and 8 bases from J, with 11 bases in between. The CDR3 region is CSAELDDEQFF. The CDR3, as DNA: TGCAGTGCCGAACTAGACGATGAGCAGTTCTTC.

This chain links TRBV7-9 with TRBJ2-3, with 7 bases matching TRBD1. This CDR3 contains 14 residues. The germline gives CDR1 SEHNR, CDR2 FQNEAQ (reference sequence). The V segment lost 5 bases and the J segment 2 bases; nucleotides outside the gene matches: 4. CDR3 bases: TGTGCCAGCAGCGGGGACAGCTACACAGATACGCAGTATTTT. Protein: CASSGDSYTDTQYF.

V usage is TRBV27 and J usage is TRBJ2-5, with 8 bases identical to TRBD1. The closer fit of TRBJ2-7 to the DNA end suggests the J call may be wrong. Germline loops: CDR1 MNHEY, CDR2 SMNVEV (reference sequence). The CDR3 totals 15 residues. CDR3 nucleotides: TGTGCCAGCAGTCAAAGGACAGGGATACTTTACGAGCAGTACTTC. It is translated as CASSQRTGILYEQYF.

This chain joins TRBV28 and TRBJ1-2, with a tentative D call TRBD1 (5 bases). Trimming removed 3 bases at V and 7 bases at J, with 12 bases between. The CDR3 consists of 13 residues. Per the germline V gene, CDR1 is MDHEN and CDR2 is SYDVKM. CDR3 sequence (DNA): TGTGCCAGCAGTTTCGGGCAGGGTCTTGGCTACACCTTC. Amino acids: CASSFGQGLGYTF.

This clonotype has just a few counts. V and J are TRBV18 and TRBJ2-1, with 8 bases identical to TRBD2. The CDR3 length is 17 residues. Trimming removed 0 bases from V and 0 bases from J; junction bases left unmatched: 4. CDR1 is KGHSH and CDR2 is LQKENI in the germline V gene. The CDR3 protein is CASSPPNSGISYNEQFF. The CDR3 DNA reads as TGTGCCAGCTCACCACCGAATAGCGGGATCTCCTACAATGAGCAGTTCTTC.

The CDR3 DNA reads TGTGCCATCAGTGATAGCCTAGCCTACACAGATACGCAGTATTTT. It encodes CAISDSLAYTDTQYF. The V gene is TRBV10-3, the J gene TRBJ2-3; tentative D call: TRBD2 (5 bases). This CDR3 contains 15 residues. Per germline, CDR1 ENHRY and CDR2 SYGVKD. V lost 3 bases, J lost 2 bases, and 12 bases lay in between.